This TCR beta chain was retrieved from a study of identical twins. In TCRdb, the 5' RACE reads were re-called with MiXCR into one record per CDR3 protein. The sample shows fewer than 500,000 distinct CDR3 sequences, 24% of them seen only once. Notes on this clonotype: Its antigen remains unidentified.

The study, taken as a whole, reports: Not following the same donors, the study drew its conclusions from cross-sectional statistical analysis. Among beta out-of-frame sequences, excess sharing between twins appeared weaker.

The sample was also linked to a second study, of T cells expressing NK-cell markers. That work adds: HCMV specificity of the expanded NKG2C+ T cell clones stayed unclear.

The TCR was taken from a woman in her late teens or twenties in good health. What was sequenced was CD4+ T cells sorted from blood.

DNA for the CDR3: TGTGCCACCAGGGATTCCTACAATGAGCAGTTCTTC. Encoded protein: CATRDSYNEQFF. The rearrangement joins TRBV10-3 to TRBJ2-1, with a possible D match to TRBD1 (5 bases). The CDR3 contains 12 residues. V lost 10 bases, J lost 1 base, and 8 bases lay in between. Germline loops: CDR1 ENHRY, CDR2 SYGVKD.